Listed below are T cell receptor beta chains from one sample, sequenced in a study of CD8+CD57+ T cells in acquired aplastic anemia. TCRdb processed the reads anew with MiXCR; each CDR3 protein has one entry. The sample lists about 150,000 distinct CDR3 sequences; over 40% were seen once. Sequencing was carried out using sorted CD4+, CD8+, or CD8+CD57+ T cells (not recorded which) from PBMCs. The receptors originated from a human donor with aplastic anemia. Both conserved end residues are part of each CDR3. Each record gives: V gene, D gene, clone size, J gene, CDR3 protein, CDR3 DNA. A D gene is named only where the DNA matches it firmly. Some rows have no size entry. The others give once, few or many, or a class for an expanded clone.

TRBV12-3/TRBV12-4	NA	many	TRBJ1-6	CASTLTGSYNSPLHF	TGTGCCAGCACCTTGACAGGCAGCTATAATTCACCCCTCCACTTT
TRBV12-3/TRBV12-4	NA	many	TRBJ2-4	CASRSAGQEQYF	TGTGCCAGCAGAAGTGCGGGACAAGAGCAGTACTTC
TRBV27	NA	many	TRBJ1-5	CASKLGLNQPQHF	TGTGCCAGCAAATTGGGGTTGAATCAGCCCCAGCATTTT
TRBV7-9	NA	many	TRBJ2-6	CASSLGSGANVLTF	TGTGCCAGCAGCTTGGGGTCTGGGGCCAACGTCCTGACTTTC
TRBV28	NA	NA	TRBJ1-2	CASSWAAYGYTF	TGTGCCAGCAGTTGGGCAGCCTATGGCTACACCTTC
TRBV4-1	NA	NA	TRBJ2-1	CASSQDQVANEQFF	TGCGCCAGCAGCCAAGATCAGGTGGCCAATGAGCAGTTCTTC
TRBV20-1	TRBD1	NA	TRBJ1-2	CSARPTGGYGYTF	TGCAGTGCTAGACCGACAGGGGGCTATGGCTACACCTTC
TRBV2	NA	NA	TRBJ2-1	CASNEQFF	TGTGCCAGCAATGAGCAGTTCTTC
TRBV19	NA	NA	TRBJ2-6	CASTRQASGANVLTF	TGTGCCAGTACCCGACAGGCCTCTGGGGCCAACGTCCTGACTTTC
TRBV20-1	NA	NA	TRBJ2-1	CSASFTSYNEQFF	TGCAGTGCTAGTTTCACCTCCTACAATGAGCAGTTCTTC
TRBV6-1	NA	NA	TRBJ2-7	CASSETRFFLYEQYF	TGTGCCAGCAGTGAAACCCGGTTTTTTTTATACGAGCAGTACTTC
TRBV15	NA	once	TRBJ1-2	CATSRDRQAMGYTF	TGTGCCACCAGCAGAGATCGGCAGGCGATGGGCTACACCTTC
TRBV2	TRBD1	many	TRBJ1-6	CASTKQGARSPLHF	TGTGCCAGCACTAAACAGGGGGCACGTTCACCCCTCCACTTT
TRBV24-1	TRBD1	NA	TRBJ2-7	CATSGGQGHEQYF	TGTGCCACCAGTGGGGGACAGGGTCACGAGCAGTACTTC
TRBV24-1	NA	NA	TRBJ1-2	CATSDLSYGYTF	TGTGCCACCAGTGATTTGAGCTATGGCTACACCTTC
TRBV6-5	NA	NA	TRBJ2-7	CASSYGYSYEQYF	TGTGCCAGCAGTTACGGGTATTCCTACGAGCAGTACTTC